These T cell receptor beta chains were read from a single sample in a study of a mutant IDH1 vaccine in newly diagnosed glioma. Libraries were prepared by immunoSEQ multiplex PCR; TCRdb keeps only in-frame clonotypes and omits some of them. This table has about 32,000 clones, around 80% appearing once. What these receptors recognize is not known. The specimen was PBMCs, collected from a glioma patient whose treatment included an IDH1 peptide vaccine. Source of these receptors: a middle-aged man with glioma. Some clones in this sample may be carry-over from other donors' samples. Both conserved end residues are part of each CDR3. Fields, in order: V gene, J gene, CDR3 length, CDR3 protein.

TRBV12-5,TRBJ1-5,12,CASGWANLPQHF
TRBV9,TRBJ2-5,19,CASSVEGGRSTGYQETQYF
TRBV28,TRBJ1-5,16,CASSGRGSLRGQPQHF
TRBV6-4,TRBJ2-3,14,CASSEGQETDTQYF
TRBV5-6,TRBJ2-5,16,CASSLYPTSGVETQYF
TRBV4-1,TRBJ2-1,14,CASSQPRTGGEQFF
TRBV7-8,TRBJ2-7,13,CASSFLGGGEQYF
TRBV29-1,TRBJ2-3,13,CSGGGSSTDTQYF
TRBV5-6,TRBJ2-5,14,CASSLVAVQETQYF
TRBV10-3,TRBJ1-1,13,CAISESRVTEAFF
TRBV18,TRBJ1-1,15,CASSPLGTLNTEAFF
TRBV5-5,TRBJ1-2,14,CASSPRSDSYGYTF
TRBV4-2,TRBJ2-1,17,CASSQDPHGRGDNEQFF
TRBV11-2,TRBJ1-4,15,CASSLTGGTNEKLFF
TRBV19,TRBJ2-2,14,CATRDRISAGELFF
TRBV6-4,TRBJ1-1,13,CASSIEGGTEAFF
TRBV7-3,TRBJ1-1,14,CASSPRRGRTEAFF
TRBV28,TRBJ1-6,13,CASSLVAGSPLHF
TRBV20-1,TRBJ2-5,11,CSEKDLETQYF
TRBV30,TRBJ1-2,15,CAWGGQLTSDYGYTF
TRBV7-2,TRBJ2-5,14,CASTAGQGRETQYF